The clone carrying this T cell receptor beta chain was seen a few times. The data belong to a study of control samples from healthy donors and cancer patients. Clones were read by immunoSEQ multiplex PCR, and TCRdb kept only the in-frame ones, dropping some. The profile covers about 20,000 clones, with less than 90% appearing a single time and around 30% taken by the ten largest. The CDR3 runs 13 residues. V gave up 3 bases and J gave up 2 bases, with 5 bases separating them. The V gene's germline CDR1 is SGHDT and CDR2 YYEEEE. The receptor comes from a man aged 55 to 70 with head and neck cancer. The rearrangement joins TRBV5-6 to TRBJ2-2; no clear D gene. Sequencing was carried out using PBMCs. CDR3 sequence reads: CASSWSNTGELFF. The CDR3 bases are TGTGCCAGCAGCTGGAGTAACACCGGGGAGCTGTTTTTT.